This TCR beta chain was sequenced during a study of response to subunit inactivated influenza vaccine. Overall study findings and caveats: It was suggested by the authors that few new T cells are recruited by each seasonal influenza vaccination.

The V end was cut by 0 bases, the J end by 8 bases, with 16 bases between. Per the germline V gene, CDR1 is LGHDT and CDR2 is YNNKEL (reference sequence). This CDR3 comprises 16 residues. A single record per CDR3 protein comes from TCRdb applying MiXCR to the RT-PCR reads. The sample holds approximately 530,000 distinct CDR3 sequences, 7.6% seen once. In its sample, this clonotype was seen a few times. Its target is not known. J is TRBJ1-4 and V is TRBV3-1; D perhaps matches TRBD1 (5 bases). The input for sequencing was PBMCs from blood, taken about 23 months after vaccination. This TCR was recovered from a man between 50 and 69 years old who received an inactivated influenza vaccine. The CDR3 region is CASSQDPQGLGEKLFF. The CDR3 region has the DNA TGTGCCAGCAGCCAAGATCCTCAGGGTCTCGGGGAAAAACTGTTTTTT.